This T cell receptor (beta chain) is from a study of shared clonotypes between healthy human individuals. Findings and limits, study-wide: Few donors restricted represented genetic and exposure-history diversity. Investigators expected sequencing depth to affect clonotype sharing among donors. All-four-donor shared clonotypes had higher generation probabilities than non-shared clonotypes did.

Selected positively for CCR7 and CD45RO-negative, naive CD8 cells excluded terminally differentiated effector memory CD45RA+ cells. The donors were adults (healthy and HIV-negative) with no recent acute infections or vaccinations. The method was immunoSEQ multiplex PCR; TCRdb's version includes in-frame clones alone and lacks a portion of them. The sample has approximately 720,000 clones, 92% seen once. Of note for this clone: Its antigen is not identified. Additional DNA sequences in this sample encode the identical CDR3.

The junction had 5 bases not matched to a gene; V was cut back by 3 bases and J by 1 base. CDR3 length equals 15 residues. The V gene's germline CDR1 is MNHEY and CDR2 SVGAGI. The chain uses TRBV6-5 and TRBJ2-7; TRBD1 aligns across 8 bases. The TCR sequence derives from a man aged 30 to 45 in good health. The specimen sequenced was naive CD8+ T cells sorted from blood. CDR3 coding DNA: TGTGCCAGCAGTTATGGGACAGGAGGATCCTACGAGCAGTACTTC. Residues: CASSYGTGGSYEQYF.